The 28 T cell receptor beta chains listed next were all sequenced from one sample in a study of blood T cell repertoires in COVID-19. Here immunoSEQ multiplex PCR was the method, and the copy in TCRdb shows in-frame clones only, minus some. The profile shows about 260,000 clones, more than 75% of them singletons. Material: peripheral blood. These receptors all stem from a man aged 35 to 55 who had recovered from COVID-19.

The V gene is TRBV6-2 or TRBV6-3, the J gene TRBJ2-3; D ambiguous. V was trimmed by 2 bases and J by 6 bases, leaving 9 bases between them. Germline CDR1 reads MNHEY; CDR2 reads SVGEGT. This CDR3 region has 13 residues. Here the CDR3 DNA reads TGTGCCAGCAGTTACATCTCCTCGGATACGCAGTATTTT. Encoded protein: CASSYISSDTQYF.

The chain combines TRBV10-3 with TRBJ2-7; TRBD2 matches 12 bases. The CDR3 covers 16 residues. CDR1 and CDR2 (germline): ENHRY, SYGVKD. V lost 6 bases and J lost 5; bases outside the gene matches: 11. This CDR3 is CAIRVPSGRGTNEQYF. The CDR3 DNA reads as TGTGCCATCAGGGTTCCTAGCGGGAGGGGCACGAACGAGCAGTACTTC.

This clone was observed many times. V is TRBV6-6 and J is TRBJ2-7, with TRBD1 matching 11 bases. CDR1 and CDR2 from the germline V gene are MNHNY and SVGAGI (reference sequence). This CDR3 is 19 amino acids long. The trim removed 5 bases at V and 0 bases at J, leaving 15 bases unmatched. The CDR3 nucleotides read TGTGCCAGCAGTCCAGGGACAGGGGGTTTCGACAAGGGCTCCTACGAGCAGTACTTC. As protein: CASSPGTGGFDKGSYEQYF.

Many counts were recorded for this clone. Within the sample, other DNA sequences also encode this same CDR3. The rearrangement joins TRBV7-2 to TRBJ2-3; tentatively, D is TRBD2 (5 bases). The CDR3 is 15 residues long. With 4 bases removed from V and 0 bases from J, the gap between germline ends came to 11 bases. The germline CDR1 and CDR2 sequences are SGHTA and FQGNSA. The CDR3 nucleotides are TGTGCCAGCAGCTGGTCCGGGAAGAGCACAGATACGCAGTATTTT. Its translation is CASSWSGKSTDTQYF.

This chain joins TRBV6-5 and TRBJ2-3; TRBD2 aligns across 9 bases. The CDR3 covers 16 residues. Per the germline V gene, CDR1 is MNHEY and CDR2 is SVGAGI. V was clipped by 1 base and J by 1 base; unmatched bases: 3. The CDR3 sequence is CASSYFSGSRTDTQYF. CDR3 coding DNA: TGTGCCAGCAGTTACTTTAGCGGGAGCCGCACAGATACGCAGTATTTT.

The J gene is TRBJ2-7, the V gene TRBV5-4, with D perhaps matching TRBD1 (6 bases). The CDR3 totals 12 residues. The V end lost 4 bases, the J end lost 4 bases, and 9 bases lay between the germline ends. Germline-derived CDR1 and CDR2 are SGHNT and YYREEE (reference sequence). The CDR3 region has the DNA TGTGCCAGCAGCCAAGGGGGATACGAGCAGTACTTC. This translates into CASSQGGYEQYF.

In its sample, this clone was seen a few times. V gene TRBV25-1 combines with J gene TRBJ2-2, with D perhaps matching TRBD2 (5 bases). Trimming cost V 1 base and J 3 bases, with 12 bases left between them. The CDR3 contains 16 residues. The germline V gene has CDR1 MGHDK and CDR2 SYGVNS. The CDR3 loop reads CASSEWDFGDTGELFF. CDR3 nucleotide sequence: TGTGCCAGCAGTGAATGGGATTTCGGGGACACCGGGGAGCTGTTTTTT.

In this sample, this clone turned up once. The gene calls are TRBV6-5 and TRBJ2-5; TRBD2 matches at 7 bases. Germline V gene lookup returns CDR1 MNHEY and CDR2 SVGAGI. The length of the CDR3 is 14 residues. The V gene end was trimmed by 8 bases and the J gene end by 0 bases; junction bases not matched to a gene: 6. CDR3 nucleotides: TGTGCCAGCGGGGGGGGGTCCTACCAAGAGACCCAGTACTTC. Translating it yields CASGGGSYQETQYF.

This clone was observed a handful of times. This rearrangement joins TRBV7-9 to TRBJ2-7; D is perhaps TRBD2 (5 bases). Germline CDR1 SEHNR, CDR2 FQNEAQ (reference sequence). This CDR3 has 14 amino acids. Trimming cost V 2 bases and J 5 bases, with 13 bases left between them. CDR3 nucleotide sequence: TGTGCCAGCAGCTTAACAATTCGGGGTAACGAGCAGTACTTC. It translates to CASSLTIRGNEQYF. The full variable domain, rest sourced from reference TRBV7-9 and TRBJ2-7, is DTGVSQNPRHKITKRGQNVTFRCDPISEHNRLYWYRQTLGQGPEFLTYFQNEAQLEKSRLLSDRFSAERPKGSFSTLEIQRTEQGDSAMYLCASSLTIRGNEQYFGPGTRLTVT.

CDR3 protein: CAISESLTGIRNNEQFF. In nucleotides, the CDR3 is TGTGCCATCAGTGAGTCCCTTACGGGGATAAGAAACAATGAGCAGTTCTTC. The rearrangement links TRBV10-3 to TRBJ2-1; D might be TRBD2 (5 bases). The CDR3 totals 17 residues. V gave up 0 bases and J gave up 5 bases, with 17 bases separating them. Germline V gene lookup returns CDR1 ENHRY and CDR2 SYGVKD.

This clone has just one count. The CDR3 DNA reads as TGTGCCAGCTCACCTTCGACAGGGCGTAATGAAAAACTGTTTTTT. Amino acids: CASSPSTGRNEKLFF. The J gene is TRBJ1-4, the V gene TRBV18; 7 bases map to TRBD1. V dropped 3 bases and J dropped 4; count of bases not matched to a gene: 5. There are 15 residues in the CDR3. Per the germline V gene, CDR1 is KGHSH and CDR2 is LQKENI.

This rearrangement joins TRBV3-1 (or the pseudogene TRBV3-2) to TRBJ2-1; weak D call: TRBD2 (5 bases). CDR3 length: 16 residues. Trimming shortened V by 7 bases and J by 4 bases, and 20 bases separated the two germline ends. Per the germline V gene, CDR1 is LGHDT and CDR2 is YNNKEL (reference sequence). For the CDR3, the DNA is TGTGCCAGCAATTTCGGACTCTCGAAAAATTACAATGAGCAGTTCTTC. Translation: CASNFGLSKNYNEQFF.

The V call is TRBV18, the J call TRBJ2-5; 9 positions match TRBD2. Germline V CDR1 and CDR2: KGHSH, LQKENI. Losses at the gene ends were 1 base for V and 1 base for J; bases not matched to a gene: 7. The CDR3 contains 17 residues. CDR3 residues: CASSPRFLAGTQETQYF. The CDR3 DNA follows: TGTGCCAGCTCACCACGATTTCTAGCGGGGACCCAAGAGACCCAGTACTTC. The full variable domain, completed using reference TRBV18 and TRBJ2-5, is NAGVMQNPRHLVRRRGQEARLRCSPMKGHSHVYWYRQLPEEGLKFMVYLQKENIIDESGMPKERFSAEFPKEGPSILRIQQVVRGDSAAYFCASSPRFLAGTQETQYFGPGTRLLVL.

The chain employs TRBV29-1 and TRBJ1-2; D is unresolved. Germline V lookup: CDR1 SQVTM, CDR2 ANQGSEA. The CDR3 covers 12 residues. Trimming took 6 bases from V and 8 from J, leaving 16 bases between them. The CDR3 bases are TGCAGCGTAGCGGACGGCCAGAGAGGCTACACCTTC. It yields the protein CSVADGQRGYTF.

This clone has just one count. This chain uses TRBV28 with TRBJ1-5; 10 nucleotides agree with TRBD1. The trim removed 6 bases at V and 5 bases at J, leaving 19 bases unmatched. The CDR3 sequence is 19 residues long. Germline CDR1 MDHEN, CDR2 SYDVKM. In DNA, the CDR3 is TGTGCCAGCAGCCCCTCATGGGACAGGGGAAGCGGGGCGTATCAGCCCCAGCATTTT. Residues: CASSPSWDRGSGAYQPQHF.

The rearrangement links TRBV21-1 to TRBJ1-3; the table's D call TRBD1 went unverified against the DNA. TRBV21-1 is a pseudogene locus. The CDR3 loop spans 16 amino acids. CDR3 protein: CASSKVTGVSGNTIYF. CDR3 DNA: TGTGCCAGCAGCAAAGTAACAGGGGTGAGTGGAAACACCATATATTTT.

The chain couples TRBV6-1 to TRBJ2-5; 8 bases line up with TRBD2. This CDR3 is built from 17 residues. CDR1 and CDR2 from the germline V gene are MNHNS and SASEGT. With 4 bases clipped from V and 5 bases from J, the junction kept 15 bases outside the gene matches. The CDR3, as DNA: TGTGCCAGCAGTGGCCTCGGGAGGGTTGGCCGTAGGGAGACCCAGTACTTC. Its translation is CASSGLGRVGRRETQYF.

The chain joins TRBV14 to TRBJ1-2; 11 bases match TRBD1. The V and J ends lost 1 base and 8 bases, in that order; junction bases with no gene match: 6. The CDR3 has 15 residues. The germline gives CDR1 SGHDN, CDR2 FVKESK. The CDR3 bases are TGTGCCAGCAGCCAAGCCGGACAGGGGGCGCGAGGCTACACCTTC. Residues: CASSQAGQGARGYTF.

The chain is built from TRBV27 and TRBJ2-1; 9 positions match TRBD2. CDR1 MNHEY and CDR2 SMNVEV come from the germline V gene (reference sequence). J lost 3 bases, V lost 7 bases, and 7 bases had no gene match. The CDR3 spans 15 residues. For the CDR3, the DNA is TGTGCCAGCAACCAAGCGGGAGGAGGCTACAATGAGCAGTTCTTC. Protein: CASNQAGGGYNEQFF.

This clone appeared once. CDR3 DNA: TGCGCCAGCAGCAGCGCCCGACTCACAGATACGCAGTATTTT. It translates to CASSSARLTDTQYF. The chain has TRBV5-1 and TRBJ2-3; D is undetermined. CDR1 is SGHRS, CDR2 YFSETQ, per germline. The CDR3 has 14 residues. V dropped 4 bases and J dropped 2 bases, with 11 bases sitting between them.

In its sample, this clone was seen many times. V is TRBV18 and J is TRBJ1-1; D might be TRBD1 (6 bases). CDR3 length equals 13 residues. The germline V gene has CDR1 KGHSH and CDR2 LQKENI. Deletions cut 3 bases from V and 6 bases from J, with 11 bases between. The CDR3 reads CASSPKQGSEAFF. In DNA form, the CDR3 reads TGTGCCAGCTCACCTAAACAGGGCTCTGAAGCTTTCTTT.

The chain is built from TRBV27 and TRBJ2-2; 8 nucleotides agree with TRBD1. The V and J ends lost 5 bases and 3 bases, in that order; junction bases with no gene match: 8. Germline assignment: CDR1 MNHEY and CDR2 SMNVEV (reference sequence). CDR3 length: 16 amino acids. CDR3 nucleotides: TGTGCCAGCAGTGCGTCAGGGGGCGAGTACACCGGGGAGCTGTTTTTT. As protein: CASSASGGEYTGELFF.

The CDR3 is CASSVTPVTGGAWNEQFF. CDR3 DNA: TGCGCCAGCAGCGTTACACCCGTGACAGGGGGCGCGTGGAATGAGCAGTTCTTC. This chain uses TRBV5-1 with TRBJ2-1; 10 nucleotides match TRBD1. This CDR3 contains 18 residues. Germline V gene sequence: CDR1 SGHRS, CDR2 YFSETQ. The J segment lost 7 bases and the V segment lost 4 bases, leaving 17 bases of the junction unmatched.

The chain links TRBV2 to TRBJ1-3; the match to TRBD1 covers 8 bases. This CDR3 is built from 14 residues. Germline lookup yields CDR1 SNHLY and CDR2 FYNNEI. V trimming: 6 bases; J trimming: 4 bases; junction bases outside the gene matches: 5. CDR3 DNA sequence: TGTGCCAGCAGCTACAGGGGGGCAGGAAACACCATATATTTT. It translates to CASSYRGAGNTIYF.

The chain combines TRBV6-1 with TRBJ1-3; no clear D gene. CDR1 and CDR2 (germline): MNHNS, SASEGT. The CDR3 consists of 16 residues. Trimming took off 4 bases at V and 0 bases at J, with 13 bases between the two ends. CDR3 nucleotides: TGTGCCAGCAGTGCGCTCATTCTGAGCTCTGGAAACACCATATATTTT. This encodes CASSALILSSGNTIYF.

The chain uses TRBV14 and TRBJ2-1; 13 bases fit TRBD2. The CDR3 consists of 17 residues. The germline V gene has CDR1 SGHDN and CDR2 FVKESK. V lost 1 base and J lost 4; bases outside the gene matches: 4. DNA of the CDR3: TGTGCCAGCAGCCAAGGTGTACTAGCGGGAGGGTACAATGAGCAGTTCTTC. Translating it yields CASSQGVLAGGYNEQFF.

This sequence joins TRBV6-2 or TRBV6-3 and TRBJ1-5; 8 bases align to TRBD1. Germline CDR1 and CDR2: MNHEY and SVGEGT. The trim removed 7 bases at V and 6 bases at J, leaving 8 bases unmatched. The CDR3 has 14 residues. The CDR3 is CASTPDRGGQPQHF. The CDR3 DNA follows: TGTGCCAGCACCCCCGACAGGGGAGGTCAGCCCCAGCATTTT.

The chain employs TRBV29-1 and TRBJ2-3; weak D call: TRBD1 (6 bases). CDR3 length: 15 residues. Trimming removed 3 bases from V and 2 bases from J, with 15 bases in between. Germline assignment: CDR1 SQVTM and CDR2 ANQGSEA. The CDR3 sequence is CSVDTSGAATDTQYF. CDR3 DNA sequence: TGCAGCGTTGATACCTCAGGGGCGGCCACAGATACGCAGTATTTT.